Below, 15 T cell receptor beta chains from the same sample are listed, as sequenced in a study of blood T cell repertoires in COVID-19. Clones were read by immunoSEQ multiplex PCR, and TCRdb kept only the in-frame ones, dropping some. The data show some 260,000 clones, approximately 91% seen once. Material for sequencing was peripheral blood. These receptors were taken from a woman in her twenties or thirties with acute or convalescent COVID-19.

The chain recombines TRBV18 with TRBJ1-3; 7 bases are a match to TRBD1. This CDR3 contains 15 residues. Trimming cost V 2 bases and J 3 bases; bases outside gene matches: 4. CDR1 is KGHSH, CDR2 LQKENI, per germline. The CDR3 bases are TGTGCCAGCTCACCAGAACAGGGGTATGGAAACACCATATATTTT. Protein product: CASSPEQGYGNTIYF. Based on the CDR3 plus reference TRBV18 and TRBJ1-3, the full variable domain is NAGVMQNPRHLVRRRGQEARLRCSPMKGHSHVYWYRQLPEEGLKFMVYLQKENIIDESGMPKERFSAEFPKEGPSILRIQQVVRGDSAAYFCASSPEQGYGNTIYFGEGSWLTVV.

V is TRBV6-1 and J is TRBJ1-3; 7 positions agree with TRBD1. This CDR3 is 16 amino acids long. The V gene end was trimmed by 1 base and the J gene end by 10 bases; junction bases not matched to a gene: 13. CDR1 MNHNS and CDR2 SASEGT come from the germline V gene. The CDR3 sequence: CASSEEGQMYWWTIYF. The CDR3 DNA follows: TGTGCCAGCAGTGAAGAGGGACAGATGTACTGGTGGACCATATATTTT.

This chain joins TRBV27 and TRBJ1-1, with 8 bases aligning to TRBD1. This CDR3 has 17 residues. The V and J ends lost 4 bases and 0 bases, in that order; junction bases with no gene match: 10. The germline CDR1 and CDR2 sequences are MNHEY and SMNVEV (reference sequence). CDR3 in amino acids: CASSYRRGRSMNTEAFF. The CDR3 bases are TGTGCCAGCAGTTATCGCAGGGGGCGTTCCATGAACACTGAAGCTTTCTTT.

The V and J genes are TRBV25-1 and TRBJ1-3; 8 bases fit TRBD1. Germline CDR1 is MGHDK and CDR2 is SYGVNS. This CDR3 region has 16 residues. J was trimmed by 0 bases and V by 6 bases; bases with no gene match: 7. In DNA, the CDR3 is TGTGCCAGCAGCCTCGGGACAGGAGCCTCTGGAAACACCATATATTTT. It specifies CASSLGTGASGNTIYF.

For the CDR3, the DNA is TGTGCCAGCAGCCGGTTTCAGGGGTCCTACGAGCAGTACTTC. Translation: CASSRFQGSYEQYF. The rearrangement joins TRBV7-2 to TRBJ2-7; TRBD1 is a possible D gene (6 bases). CDR1 and CDR2 from the germline V gene are SGHTA and FQGNSA. There are 14 residues in the CDR3. Between the trimmed V and J ends, which lost 5 bases and 1 base, there was a span of 12 bases. The full variable domain, with the rest looked up from reference TRBV7-2 and TRBJ2-7, is GAGVSQSPSNKVTEKGKDVELRCDPISGHTALYWYRQSLGQGLEFLIYFQGNSAPDKSGLPSDRFSAERTGGSVSTLTIQRTQQEDSAVYLCASSRFQGSYEQYFGPGTRLTVT.

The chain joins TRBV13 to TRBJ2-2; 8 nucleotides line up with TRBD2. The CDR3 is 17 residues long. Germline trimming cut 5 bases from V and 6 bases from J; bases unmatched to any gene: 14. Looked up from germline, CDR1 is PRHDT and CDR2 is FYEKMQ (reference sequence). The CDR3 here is CASSTRILGGRPGELFF. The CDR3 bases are TGTGCCAGCAGCACCCGAATCCTGGGCGGGAGGCCCGGGGAGCTGTTTTTT.

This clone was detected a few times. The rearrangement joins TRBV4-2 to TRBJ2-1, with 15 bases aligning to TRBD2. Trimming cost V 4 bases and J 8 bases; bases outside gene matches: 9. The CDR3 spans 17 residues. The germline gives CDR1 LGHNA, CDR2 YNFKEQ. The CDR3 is CASSPEGLAGGPYEQFF. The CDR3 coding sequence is TGTGCCAGCAGCCCAGAAGGACTAGCGGGAGGGCCTTATGAGCAGTTCTTC.

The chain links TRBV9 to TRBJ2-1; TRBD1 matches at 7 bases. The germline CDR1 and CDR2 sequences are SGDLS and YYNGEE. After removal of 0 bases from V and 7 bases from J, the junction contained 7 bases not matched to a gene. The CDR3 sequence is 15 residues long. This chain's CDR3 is CASSVVGGVGNEQFF. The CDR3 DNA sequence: TGTGCCAGCAGCGTAGTAGGGGGCGTAGGTAATGAGCAGTTCTTC.

Here the CDR3 reads CASSETTGSPTGELFF. The CDR3 coding sequence is TGTGCCAGCAGTGAAACGACAGGGTCCCCCACCGGGGAGCTGTTTTTT. The chain carries TRBV6-4 and TRBJ2-2; 7 positions match TRBD1. The germline V gene has CDR1 MRHNA and CDR2 SNTAGT. The CDR3 totals 16 residues. Trimming cost V 3 bases and J 4 bases; bases outside gene matches: 8.

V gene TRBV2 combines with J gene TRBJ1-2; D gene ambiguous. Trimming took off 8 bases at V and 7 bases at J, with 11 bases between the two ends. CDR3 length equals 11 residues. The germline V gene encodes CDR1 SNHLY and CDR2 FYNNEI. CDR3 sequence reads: CASDEGGGYTF. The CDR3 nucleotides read TGTGCCAGCGACGAGGGTGGTGGCTACACCTTC.

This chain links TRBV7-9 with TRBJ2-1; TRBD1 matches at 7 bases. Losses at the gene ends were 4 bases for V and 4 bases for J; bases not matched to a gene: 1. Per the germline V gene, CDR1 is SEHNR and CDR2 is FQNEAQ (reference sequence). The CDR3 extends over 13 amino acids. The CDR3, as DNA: TGTGCCAGCAGCTCGGGACAGTACAATGAGCAGTTCTTC. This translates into CASSSGQYNEQFF.

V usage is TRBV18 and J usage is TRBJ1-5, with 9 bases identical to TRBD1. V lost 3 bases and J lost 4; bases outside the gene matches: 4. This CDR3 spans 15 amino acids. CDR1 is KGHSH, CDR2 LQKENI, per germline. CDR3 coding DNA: TGTGCCAGCTCACCCCAGGGACAGGGAAATCAGCCCCAGCATTTT. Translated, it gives CASSPQGQGNQPQHF.

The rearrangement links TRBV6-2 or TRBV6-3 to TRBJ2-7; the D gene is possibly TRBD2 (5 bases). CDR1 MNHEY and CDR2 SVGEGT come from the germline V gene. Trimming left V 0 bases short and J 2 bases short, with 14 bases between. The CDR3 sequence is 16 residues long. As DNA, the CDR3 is TGTGCCAGCAGTTACTCGACGGCGGGCCTACCCTACGAGCAGTACTTC. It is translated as CASSYSTAGLPYEQYF.

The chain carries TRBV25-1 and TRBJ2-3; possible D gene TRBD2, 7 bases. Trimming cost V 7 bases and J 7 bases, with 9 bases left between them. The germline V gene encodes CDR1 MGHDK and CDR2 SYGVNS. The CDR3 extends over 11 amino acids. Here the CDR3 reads CASTGGNTQYF. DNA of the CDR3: TGTGCCAGCACGGGGGGCAATACGCAGTATTTT.

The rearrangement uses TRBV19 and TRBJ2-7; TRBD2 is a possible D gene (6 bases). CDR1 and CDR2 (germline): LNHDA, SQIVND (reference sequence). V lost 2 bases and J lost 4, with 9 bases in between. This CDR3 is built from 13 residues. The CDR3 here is CASSISGEYEQYF. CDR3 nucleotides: TGTGCCAGTAGTATATCGGGAGAGTACGAGCAGTACTTC.